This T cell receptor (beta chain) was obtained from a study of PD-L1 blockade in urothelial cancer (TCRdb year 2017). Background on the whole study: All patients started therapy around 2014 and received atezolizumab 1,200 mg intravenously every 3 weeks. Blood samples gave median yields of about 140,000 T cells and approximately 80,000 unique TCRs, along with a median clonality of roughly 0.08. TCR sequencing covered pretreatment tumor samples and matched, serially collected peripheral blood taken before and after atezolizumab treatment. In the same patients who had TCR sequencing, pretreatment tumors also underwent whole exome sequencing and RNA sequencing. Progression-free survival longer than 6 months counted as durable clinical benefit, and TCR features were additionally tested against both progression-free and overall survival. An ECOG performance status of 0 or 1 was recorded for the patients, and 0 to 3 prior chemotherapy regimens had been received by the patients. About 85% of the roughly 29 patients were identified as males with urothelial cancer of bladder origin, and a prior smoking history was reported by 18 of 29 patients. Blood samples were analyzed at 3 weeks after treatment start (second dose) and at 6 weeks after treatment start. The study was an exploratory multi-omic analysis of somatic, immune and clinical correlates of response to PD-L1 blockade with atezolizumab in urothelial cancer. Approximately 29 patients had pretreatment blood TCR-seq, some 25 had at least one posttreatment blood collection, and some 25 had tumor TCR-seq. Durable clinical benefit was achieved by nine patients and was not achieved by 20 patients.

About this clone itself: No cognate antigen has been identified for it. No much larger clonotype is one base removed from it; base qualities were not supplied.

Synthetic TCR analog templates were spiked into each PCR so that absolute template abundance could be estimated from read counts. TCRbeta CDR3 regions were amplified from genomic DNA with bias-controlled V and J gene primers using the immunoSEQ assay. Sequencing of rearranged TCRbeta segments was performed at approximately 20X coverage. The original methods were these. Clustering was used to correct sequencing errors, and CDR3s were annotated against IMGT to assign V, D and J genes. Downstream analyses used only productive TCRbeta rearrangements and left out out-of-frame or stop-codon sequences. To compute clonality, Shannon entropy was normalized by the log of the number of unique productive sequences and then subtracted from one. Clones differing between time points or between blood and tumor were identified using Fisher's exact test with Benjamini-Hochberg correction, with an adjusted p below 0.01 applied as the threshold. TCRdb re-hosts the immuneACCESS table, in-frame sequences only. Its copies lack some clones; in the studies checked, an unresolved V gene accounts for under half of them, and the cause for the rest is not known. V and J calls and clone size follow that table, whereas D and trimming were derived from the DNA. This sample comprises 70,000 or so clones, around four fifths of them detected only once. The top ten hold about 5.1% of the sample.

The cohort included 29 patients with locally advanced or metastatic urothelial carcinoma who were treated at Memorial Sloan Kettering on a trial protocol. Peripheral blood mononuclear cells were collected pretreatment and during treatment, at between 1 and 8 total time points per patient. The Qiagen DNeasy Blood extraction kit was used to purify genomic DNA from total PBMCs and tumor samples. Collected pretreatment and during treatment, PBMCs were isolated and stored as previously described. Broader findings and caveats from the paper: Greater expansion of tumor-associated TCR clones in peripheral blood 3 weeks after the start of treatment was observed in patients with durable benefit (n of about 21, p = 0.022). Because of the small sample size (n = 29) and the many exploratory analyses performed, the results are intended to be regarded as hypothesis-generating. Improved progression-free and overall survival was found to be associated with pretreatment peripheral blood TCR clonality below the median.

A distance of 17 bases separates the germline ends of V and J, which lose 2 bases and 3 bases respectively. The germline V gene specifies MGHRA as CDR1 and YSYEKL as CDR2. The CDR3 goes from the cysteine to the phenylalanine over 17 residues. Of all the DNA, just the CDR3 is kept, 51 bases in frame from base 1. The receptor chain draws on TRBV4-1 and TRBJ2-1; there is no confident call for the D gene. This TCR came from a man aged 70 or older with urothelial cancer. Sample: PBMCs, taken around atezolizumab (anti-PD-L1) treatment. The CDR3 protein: CASSQPVGGDGYNEQFF. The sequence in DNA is TGCGCCAGCAGCCAACCTGTAGGTGGAGACGGCTACAATGAGCAGTTCTTC.